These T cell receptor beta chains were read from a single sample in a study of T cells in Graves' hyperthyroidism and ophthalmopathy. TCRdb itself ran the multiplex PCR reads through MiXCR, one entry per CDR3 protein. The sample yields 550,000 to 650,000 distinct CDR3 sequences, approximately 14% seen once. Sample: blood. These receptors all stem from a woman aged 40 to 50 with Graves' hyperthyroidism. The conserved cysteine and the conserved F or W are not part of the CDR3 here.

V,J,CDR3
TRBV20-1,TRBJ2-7,SARVEVNEQY
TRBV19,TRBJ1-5,ASSLGQGAIQPQH
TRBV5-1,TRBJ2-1,ASSADTFEQF
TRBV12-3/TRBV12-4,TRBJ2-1,ASKLQGGLAGGSYNEQF
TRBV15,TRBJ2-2,ATSRGTGRVTGELF
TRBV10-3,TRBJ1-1,AISESIGTEAF
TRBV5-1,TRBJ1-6,ASSFFGRGSDSPLH
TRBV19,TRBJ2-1,ASSWSGRTSYNEQF
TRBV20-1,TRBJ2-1,SARTSLTGGSYNEQF
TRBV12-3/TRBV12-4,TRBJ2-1,ASSLLQGGNEQF
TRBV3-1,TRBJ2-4,ASSQADRGSKNIQY
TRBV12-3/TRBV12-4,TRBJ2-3,ASQGGGGHPDTQY
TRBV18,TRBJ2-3,ASSPPGQGRTDTQY
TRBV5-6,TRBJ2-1,ASSRTSGTYEQF
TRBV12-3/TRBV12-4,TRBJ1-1,ASSVYQGRLNTEAF
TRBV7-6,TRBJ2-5,ASSFYICSARRSFGQETQY
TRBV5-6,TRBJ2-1,ASSFRIPYNEQF